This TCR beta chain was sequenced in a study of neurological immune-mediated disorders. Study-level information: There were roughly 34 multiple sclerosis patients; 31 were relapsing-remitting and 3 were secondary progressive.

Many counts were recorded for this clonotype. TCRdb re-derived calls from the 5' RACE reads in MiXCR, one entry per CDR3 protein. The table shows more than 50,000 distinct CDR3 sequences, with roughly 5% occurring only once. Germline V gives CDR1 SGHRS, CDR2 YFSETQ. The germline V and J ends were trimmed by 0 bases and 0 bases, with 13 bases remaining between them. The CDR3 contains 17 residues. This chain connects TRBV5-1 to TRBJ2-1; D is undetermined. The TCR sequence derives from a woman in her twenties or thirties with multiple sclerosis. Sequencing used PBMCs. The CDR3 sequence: CASSLGGGRTSYNEQFF. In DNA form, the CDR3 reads TGCGCCAGCAGCTTGGGAGGTGGACGGACCTCCTACAATGAGCAGTTCTTC.